Each of the 5 T cell receptor beta chains below was sequenced from the same sample in a study of T cell responses to AZD1222 COVID-19 vaccine. Data came from immunoSEQ multiplex PCR; TCRdb stores just in-frame clones and leaves some out. The data hold under 150,000 clones, with approximately 94% observed a single time. The sequencing used peripheral blood, collected on day 0 of AZD1222 vaccination. The origin of the receptors is an adult in good health.

The chain couples TRBV6-6 to TRBJ1-4, with a tentative D call TRBD1 (6 bases). V lost 7 bases and J lost 0, with 12 bases in between. This CDR3 region has 15 residues. Germline V gene lookup returns CDR1 MNHNY and CDR2 SVGAGI (reference sequence). The CDR3 region has the DNA TGTGCCAGCAATGGAAACAGGGCAACTAATGAAAAACTGTTTTTT. Amino acids: CASNGNRATNEKLFF.

The chain links TRBV5-1 to TRBJ1-1; D is unclear. Trimming pared 2 bases from V and 6 bases from J, leaving 14 bases between. The CDR3 loop spans 14 amino acids. Germline CDR1 SGHRS, CDR2 YFSETQ. The CDR3 here is CASSFRTGNAEAFF. CDR3 in DNA: TGCGCCAGCAGCTTTCGGACGGGTAACGCTGAAGCTTTCTTT.

This chain uses TRBV5-1 with TRBJ2-1; the D gene could be TRBD1 or TRBD2 (6 bases each). V was shortened by 0 bases and J by 2 bases, with 9 bases between the two germline ends. There are 15 residues in the CDR3. CDR1 is SGHRS and CDR2 is YFSETQ in the germline V gene. CDR3 sequence: CASSLAGEAYNEQFF. For the CDR3, the DNA is TGCGCCAGCAGCTTGGCAGGGGAGGCCTACAATGAGCAGTTCTTC.

V gene TRBV5-1 combines with J gene TRBJ2-7, with D hard to call. The germline V gene has CDR1 SGHRS and CDR2 YFSETQ. V was pared by 0 bases and J by 3 bases, with 7 bases between. The CDR3 contains 13 residues. DNA for the CDR3: TGCGCCAGCAGCTTGGCCGGGCACTACGAGCAGTACTTC. It yields the protein CASSLAGHYEQYF.

This clone was seen just once. The V call is TRBV11-2, the J call TRBJ1-3, with 9 bases matching TRBD1. Per the germline V gene, CDR1 is SGHAT and CDR2 is FQNNGV. This CDR3 spans 17 amino acids. V lost 6 bases to trimming and J lost 2 bases; unmatched junction nucleotides: 11. This chain's CDR3 is CASSWGPDRGAGNTIYF. CDR3 bases: TGTGCCAGCAGTTGGGGGCCGGACAGGGGCGCTGGAAACACCATATATTTT.